The T cell receptor (beta chain) described here comes from a study of cytomegalovirus exposure and HLA in healthy donors. The wider study: From donors who were HLA-typed, an early data release held 81 million or so unique TCRs. General study results and limits: An Asian-associated ancestry cluster reportedly showed fewer N-insertions than the approximately 620-donor mean in a later analysis.

Healthy individuals who donated bone marrow served as the donors. Turning to this clone: Its antigen is undetermined.

Germline V gene sequence: CDR1 SGHNT, CDR2 YENEEA. Trimming removed 1 base from V and 4 bases from J, with 5 bases in between. The CDR3 covers 13 residues. Amplification used 60 Vbeta primers and 13 Jbeta primers. Profiling relied on immunoSEQ multiplex PCR, and the TCRdb table lists in-frame clones only, not all of them. In all, the sample yields tens of thousands of clones. The sequence was collected from a woman aged 40 to 55 in good health and CMV-seropositive. Sequenced: PBMCs. The chain employs TRBV11-3 and TRBJ2-1; D might be TRBD2 (5 bases). As DNA, the CDR3 is TGTGCCAGCAGCTTAGGGACTTACAATGAGCAGTTCTTC. Translation gives CASSLGTYNEQFF.